This TCR beta chain was captured by sequencing in a study of CD8 T cells in ankylosing spondylitis. Study results and caveats: Characteristic, it appeared, of ankylosing spondylitis blood was a TCR beta motif of roughly eight highly homologous variants. According to the report, clones linked to the disease were significantly enriched in matched synovial fluid samples taken from ankylosing spondylitis patients. Some motif variants were previously reported in reactive arthritis synovial fluid and blood. Within peripheral blood, clones linked to disease were CD8+ and relatively rare.

Worth noting for this clonotype: What it recognizes is unknown.

5'-RACE, quantitative and with molecular barcodes, yielded the TCR beta libraries. TCRdb analysed the 5' RACE reads with MiXCR anew, one entry per CDR3 protein. The table records more than 650,000 distinct CDR3 sequences, approximately 12% of them present only once. This clonotype was obtained from a male donor with ankylosing spondylitis. Sequencing was carried out using blood, either unsorted or a sorted T cell fraction (not recorded which).

This CDR3 is CASRSQGTEAFF. CDR3 coding DNA: TGTGCCAGCAGATCACAGGGGACTGAAGCTTTCTTT. The chain couples TRBV12-3 or TRBV12-4 to TRBJ1-1, with 7 bases aligning to TRBD1. The CDR3 spans 12 residues. V trimming: 6 bases; J trimming: 5 bases; junction bases outside the gene matches: 3.